Following are 9 T cell receptor beta chains from one sample sequenced in a study of Ad26.COV2.S vaccination and SARS-CoV-2 variants. Measured with immunoSEQ multiplex PCR; TCRdb has only the in-frame clones, and not every one. This repertoire shows roughly 240,000 clones, 88% found once; its top ten account for about 11%. Treatment reported: 19 received Ad26.COV2.S at low or high dose, single or two shots; about five received placebo; per-sample allocation not given. After the first vaccine or placebo injection, samples were drawn on day 63. This sample comprised peripheral blood, obtained in a trial of Ad26.COV2.S vaccine versus placebo. These receptors were collected from a person aged 18-60 years who received the Ad26.COV2.S COVID-19 vaccine or a placebo.

The rearrangement uses TRBV6-1 and TRBJ1-5; D is possibly TRBD1 (5 bases). V was shortened by 2 bases and J by 6 bases, with 11 bases between the two germline ends. Germline V gene data show CDR1 as MNHNS and CDR2 as SASEGT. There are 14 residues in the CDR3. The CDR3, as DNA: TGTGCCAGCAGTGAAAGGGGAGGCTCTCAGCCCCAGCATTTT. The encoded protein is CASSERGGSQPQHF.

This clone turned up a few times. The chain links TRBV5-1 to TRBJ2-1, with 7 positions matching TRBD2. V lost 3 bases to trimming and J lost 10 bases; unmatched junction nucleotides: 19. CDR1 is SGHRS, CDR2 YFSETQ, per germline. The CDR3 has 17 amino acids. CDR3 sequence (DNA): TGCGCCAGCAGCTCTCGCCTTCCGGGAGGCTGGACGAAAGAGCAGTTCTTC. Translated, it gives CASSSRLPGGWTKEQFF.

V and J are TRBV5-5 and TRBJ1-1; the D is unclear. The CDR3 extends over 14 amino acids. Trimming left V 8 bases short and J 0 bases short, with 14 bases between. Germline V gives CDR1 SGHKS, CDR2 YYEKEE (reference sequence). CDR3 nucleotide sequence: TGTGCCAGTACCCATTACCAATTGAACACTGAAGCTTTCTTT. Encoded protein: CASTHYQLNTEAFF.

The V gene is TRBV18, the J gene TRBJ1-3; D is unclear. This CDR3 has 15 residues. Trimming stripped 3 bases from V and 0 bases from J, with 9 bases between. Germline lookup yields CDR1 KGHSH and CDR2 LQKENI. Here the CDR3 DNA reads TGTGCCAGCTCACCCGTGGGGAGCTCTGGAAACACCATATATTTT. The encoded protein is CASSPVGSSGNTIYF.

A single count supports this clone. J is TRBJ2-5 and V is TRBV28; either TRBD1 or TRBD2 may supply D (5 bases each). The ends were cut back, 2 bases at V and 5 bases at J, with 18 bases in the middle. This CDR3 spans 16 amino acids. Per germline, CDR1 MDHEN and CDR2 SYDVKM. The CDR3 nucleotides read TGTGCCAGCAGTTTACCGCCTGGACACCGAGGGGAGACCCAGTACTTC. Protein: CASSLPPGHRGETQYF.

This clone occurred once. This chain connects TRBV6-4 to TRBJ1-1, with D maybe TRBD1 (6 bases). Germline V gene lookup returns CDR1 MRHNA and CDR2 SNTAGT. This CDR3 spans 14 amino acids. Deletions cut 4 bases from V and 7 bases from J, with 16 bases between. The CDR3 DNA follows: TGTGCCAGCAGTGCCGCCGGGGGCGGCGGTGAAGCTTTCTTT. This gives the protein CASSAAGGGGEAFF.

This chain connects TRBV10-3 to TRBJ2-5; possibly TRBD1 for D (5 bases). The length of the CDR3 is 13 residues. Germline-derived CDR1 and CDR2 are ENHRY and SYGVKD. V was clipped by 6 bases and J by 1 base, with 9 bases between them. As DNA, the CDR3 is TGTGCCATCAGGACAGCCCTCCAAGAGACCCAGTACTTC. As protein: CAIRTALQETQYF.

The genes are TRBV10-2 and TRBJ2-7; TRBD2 matches at 11 bases. Germline CDR1 and CDR2: WSHSY and SAAADI. The V segment lost 8 bases and the J segment 2 bases; nucleotides outside the gene matches: 5. The CDR3 loop spans 14 amino acids. The CDR3 here is CASRTSGRTYEQYF. In DNA, the CDR3 is TGCGCCAGCCGGACTAGCGGGCGAACCTACGAGCAGTACTTC.

The genes are TRBV12-1 and TRBJ2-2; TRBD2 is taken as the D call from the table, unchecked against the DNA. TRBV12-1 is classified as a pseudogene. The length of the CDR3 is 15 residues. CDR3: CASSWNGSPIGELFF. The CDR3 region has the DNA TGTGCCAGCAGCTGGAATGGGAGCCCCATCGGGGAGCTGTTTTTT.